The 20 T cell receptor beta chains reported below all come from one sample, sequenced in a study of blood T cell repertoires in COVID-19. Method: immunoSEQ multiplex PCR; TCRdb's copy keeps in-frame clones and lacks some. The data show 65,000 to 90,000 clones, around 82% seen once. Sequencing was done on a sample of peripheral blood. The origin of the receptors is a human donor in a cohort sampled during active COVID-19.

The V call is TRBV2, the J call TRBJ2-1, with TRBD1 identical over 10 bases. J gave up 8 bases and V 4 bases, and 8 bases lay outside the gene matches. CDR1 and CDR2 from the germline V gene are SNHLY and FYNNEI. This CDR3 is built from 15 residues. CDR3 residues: CASSGRDRGLDEQFF. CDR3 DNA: TGTGCCAGCAGTGGGCGGGACAGGGGTCTAGATGAGCAGTTCTTC.

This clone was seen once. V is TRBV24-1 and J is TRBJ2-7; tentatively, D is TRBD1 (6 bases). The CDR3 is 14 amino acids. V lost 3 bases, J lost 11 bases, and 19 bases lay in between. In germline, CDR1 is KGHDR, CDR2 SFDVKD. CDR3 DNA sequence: TGTGCCACCAGTGATGCCGGGACACCCGGCCGTGAGTACTTC. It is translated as CATSDAGTPGREYF.

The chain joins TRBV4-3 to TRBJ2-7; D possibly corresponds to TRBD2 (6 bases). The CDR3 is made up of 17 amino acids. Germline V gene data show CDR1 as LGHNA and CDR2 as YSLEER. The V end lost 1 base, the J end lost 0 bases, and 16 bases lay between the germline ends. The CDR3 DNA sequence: TGCGCCAGCAGCCAAGCCCTCGTATACGGGAGCTCCTACGAGCAGTACTTC. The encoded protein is CASSQALVYGSSYEQYF.

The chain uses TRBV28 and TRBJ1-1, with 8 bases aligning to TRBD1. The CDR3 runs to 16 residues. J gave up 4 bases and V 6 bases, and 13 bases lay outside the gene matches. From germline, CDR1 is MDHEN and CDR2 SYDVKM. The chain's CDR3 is CASSSWAGGLGTEAFF. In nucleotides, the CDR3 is TGTGCCAGCAGCTCCTGGGCAGGGGGCTTGGGCACTGAAGCTTTCTTT.

The CDR3 region has the DNA TGTGCCAGTAGTATGGAGGGTCAAGCTTTCTTT. Encoded protein: CASSMEGQAFF. The chain joins TRBV19 to TRBJ1-1; no firm D call. Per the germline V gene, CDR1 is LNHDA and CDR2 is SQIVND (reference sequence). This CDR3 region has 11 residues. The V end was cut by 3 bases, the J end by 9 bases, with 8 bases between. The entire variable domain, with the rest obtained from reference TRBV19 and TRBJ1-1, is as follows: DGGITQSPKYLFRKEGQNVTLSCEQNLNHDAMYWYRQDPGQGLRLIYYSQIVNDFQKGDIAEGYSVSREKKESFPLTVTSAQKNPTAFYLCASSMEGQAFFGQGTRLTVV.

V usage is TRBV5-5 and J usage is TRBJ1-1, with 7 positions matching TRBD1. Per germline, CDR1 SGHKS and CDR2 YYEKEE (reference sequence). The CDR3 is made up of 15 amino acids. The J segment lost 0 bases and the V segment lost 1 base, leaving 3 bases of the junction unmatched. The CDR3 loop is CASSLLTGVNTEAFF. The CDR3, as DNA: TGTGCCAGCAGCTTGCTTACAGGGGTGAACACTGAAGCTTTCTTT. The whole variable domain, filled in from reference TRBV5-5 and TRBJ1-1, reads DAGVTQSPTHLIKTRGQQVTLRCSPISGHKSVSWYQQVLGQGPQFIFQYYEKEERGRGNFPDRFSARQFPNYSSELNVNALLLGDSALYLCASSLLTGVNTEAFFGQGTRLTVV.

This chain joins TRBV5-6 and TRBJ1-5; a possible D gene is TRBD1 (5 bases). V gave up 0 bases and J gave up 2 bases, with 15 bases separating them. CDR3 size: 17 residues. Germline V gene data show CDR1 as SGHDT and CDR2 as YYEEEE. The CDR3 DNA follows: TGTGCCAGCAGCTTGGCGAAAGGGGTATGGGGCAATCAGCCCCAGCATTTT. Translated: CASSLAKGVWGNQPQHF.

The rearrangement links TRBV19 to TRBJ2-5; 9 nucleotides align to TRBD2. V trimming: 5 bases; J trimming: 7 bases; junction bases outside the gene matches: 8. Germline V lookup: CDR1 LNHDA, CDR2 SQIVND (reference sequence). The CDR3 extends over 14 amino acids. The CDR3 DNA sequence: TGTGCCAGTAGTGAACTAGCGGGTCCGGCGACCCAGTACTTC. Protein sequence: CASSELAGPATQYF.

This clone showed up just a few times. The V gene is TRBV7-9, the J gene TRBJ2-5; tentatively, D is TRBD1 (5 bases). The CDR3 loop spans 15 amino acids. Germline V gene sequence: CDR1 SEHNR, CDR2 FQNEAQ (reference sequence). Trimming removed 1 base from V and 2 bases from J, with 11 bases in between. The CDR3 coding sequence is TGTGCCAGCAGCTTAGGCTACAGGTTACAAGAGACCCAGTACTTC. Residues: CASSLGYRLQETQYF. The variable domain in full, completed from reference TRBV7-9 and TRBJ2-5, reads DTGVSQNPRHKITKRGQNVTFRCDPISEHNRLYWYRQTLGQGPEFLTYFQNEAQLEKSRLLSDRFSAERPKGSFSTLEIQRTEQGDSAMYLCASSLGYRLQETQYFGPGTRLLVL.

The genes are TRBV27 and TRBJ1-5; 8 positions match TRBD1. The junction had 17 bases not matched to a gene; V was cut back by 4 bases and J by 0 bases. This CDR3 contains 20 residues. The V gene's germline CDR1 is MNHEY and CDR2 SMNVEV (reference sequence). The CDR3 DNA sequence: TGTGCCAGCAGTTCGAGGGGGGACAGGCGTTCTCTTTATAGCAATCAGCCCCAGCATTTT. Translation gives CASSSRGDRRSLYSNQPQHF.

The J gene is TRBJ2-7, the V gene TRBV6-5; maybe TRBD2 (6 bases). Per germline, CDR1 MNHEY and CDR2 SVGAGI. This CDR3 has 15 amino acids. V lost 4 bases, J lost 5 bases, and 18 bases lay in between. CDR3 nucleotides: TGTGCCAGCAGTTTCCTAGGACGAGCGGGCCACGAGCAGTACTTC. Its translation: CASSFLGRAGHEQYF.

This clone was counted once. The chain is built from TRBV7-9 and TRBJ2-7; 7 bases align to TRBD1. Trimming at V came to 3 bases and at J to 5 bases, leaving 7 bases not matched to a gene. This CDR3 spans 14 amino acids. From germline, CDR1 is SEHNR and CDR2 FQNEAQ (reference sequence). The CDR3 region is CASSFTTGINEQYF. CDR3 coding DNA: TGTGCCAGCAGCTTTACGACAGGGATCAACGAGCAGTACTTC.

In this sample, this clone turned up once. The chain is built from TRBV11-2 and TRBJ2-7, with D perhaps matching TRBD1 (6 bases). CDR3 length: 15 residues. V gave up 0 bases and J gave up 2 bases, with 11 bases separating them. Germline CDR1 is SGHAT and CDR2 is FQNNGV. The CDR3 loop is CASSLDTYRAYEQYF. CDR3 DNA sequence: TGTGCCAGCAGCTTAGATACTTACAGGGCCTACGAGCAGTACTTC.

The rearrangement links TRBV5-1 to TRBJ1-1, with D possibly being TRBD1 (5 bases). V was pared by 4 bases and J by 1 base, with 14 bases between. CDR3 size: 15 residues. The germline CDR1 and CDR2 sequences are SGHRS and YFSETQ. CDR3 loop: CASSIQGGENTEAFF. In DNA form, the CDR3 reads TGCGCCAGCAGCATTCAGGGAGGGGAGAACACTGAAGCTTTCTTT.

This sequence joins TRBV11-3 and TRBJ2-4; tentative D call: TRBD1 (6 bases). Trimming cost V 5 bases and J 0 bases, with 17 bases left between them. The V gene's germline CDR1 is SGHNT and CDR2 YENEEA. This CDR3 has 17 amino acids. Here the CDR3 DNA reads TGTGCCAGCAGCATAACATGGGACAACCTAGCCAAAAACATTCAGTACTTC. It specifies CASSITWDNLAKNIQYF.

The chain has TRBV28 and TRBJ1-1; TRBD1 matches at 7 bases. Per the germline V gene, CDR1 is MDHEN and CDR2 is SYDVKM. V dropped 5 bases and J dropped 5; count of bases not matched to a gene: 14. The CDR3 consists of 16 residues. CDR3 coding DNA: TGTGCCAGCAGTATAAGGACAGGACGGGGGTGGACTGAAGCTTTCTTT. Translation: CASSIRTGRGWTEAFF.

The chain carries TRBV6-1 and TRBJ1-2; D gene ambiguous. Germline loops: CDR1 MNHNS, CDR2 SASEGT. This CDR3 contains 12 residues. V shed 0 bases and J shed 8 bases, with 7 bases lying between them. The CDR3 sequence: CASSEAGRGYTF. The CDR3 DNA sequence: TGTGCCAGCAGTGAAGCTGGGAGGGGCTACACCTTC.

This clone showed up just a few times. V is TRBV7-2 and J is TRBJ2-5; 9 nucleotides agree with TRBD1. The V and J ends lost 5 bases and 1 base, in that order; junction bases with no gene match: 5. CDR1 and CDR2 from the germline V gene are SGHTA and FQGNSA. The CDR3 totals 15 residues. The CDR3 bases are TGTGCCAGCAGCCCTGGGACAGGGTCCCAAGAGACCCAGTACTTC. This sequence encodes CASSPGTGSQETQYF.

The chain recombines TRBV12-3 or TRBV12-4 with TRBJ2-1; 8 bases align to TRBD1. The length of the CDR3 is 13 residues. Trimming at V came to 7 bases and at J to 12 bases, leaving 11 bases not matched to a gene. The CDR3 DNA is TGTGCCAGCACCAGGGGGCGCTTTTCGTGGCAGTTCTTC. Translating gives CASTRGRFSWQFF.

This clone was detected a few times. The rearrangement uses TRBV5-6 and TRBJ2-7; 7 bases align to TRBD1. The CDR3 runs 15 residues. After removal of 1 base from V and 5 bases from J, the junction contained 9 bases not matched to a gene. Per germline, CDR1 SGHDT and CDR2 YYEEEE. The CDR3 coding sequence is TGTGCCAGCAGCTTGTCCACCCGACAGGGCCACGAGCAGTACTTC. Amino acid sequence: CASSLSTRQGHEQYF.